The source of this TCR beta chain is a study of CD8 T cells in Susac syndrome. The CDR3 spans 15 residues. V gave up 0 bases and J gave up 3 bases, with 12 bases separating them. CDR1 is MNHEY, CDR2 SVGEGT, per germline. Reverse transcription used about 0.5 to 1 ug RNA and random hexamers. TCRdb re-analysed the immunoSEQ multiplex PCR reads in MiXCR, keeping a single row per CDR3 protein. In the table there are 200,000 or so distinct CDR3 sequences, approximately 94% of which are singletons. The sequence was collected from a human donor with Susac syndrome. J is TRBJ2-7 and V is TRBV6-2 or TRBV6-3, with a tentative D call TRBD1 (6 bases). Sequencing was done on a sample of CD4+ T cells from PBMCs. This CDR3 is CASSYSGTPYYEQYF. DNA for the CDR3: TGTGCCAGCAGTTACTCCGGGACACCCTACTACGAGCAGTACTTC.